The entry below gives a single TCR beta chain sequence along with its context. Per the original data handling: Estimated nucleated cell counts came from reference gene primer amplification. The protocol was immunoSEQ multiplex PCR, while the TCRdb copy is restricted to in-frame clones and leaves out a portion. Clone size and V and J calls were adopted from that table, with D and trimming inferred from the DNA. The table shows approximately 300,000 clones, with approximately 90% occurring only once. V dropped 6 bases and J dropped 1 base, with 30 bases sitting between them. CDR3 size: 20 residues. Germline V gene sequence: CDR1 MGHRA, CDR2 YSYEKL. These data are taken from a study of blood T cell repertoires in COVID-19. Across the study: T cells, B-cell-depleted T cells, or PBMCs provided the cDNA or gDNA that served as material.

Participant-reported clinical history was the basis for cohort assignment. For recovered donors of Cohort 3, there were two negative PCRs, clearance, or symptom resolution. This rearrangement joins TRBV4-1 to TRBJ2-5, with D maybe TRBD1 (6 bases). The sequence was collected from a man aged 25 to 40 who had recovered from COVID-19. Material for sequencing was PBMCs or T cells enriched from blood (not recorded which). The CDR3 sequence is CASRLSLGRIQGAAQETQYF. DNA for the CDR3: TGCGCCAGCAGACTCTCCCTGGGCCGAATACAGGGAGCCGCCCAAGAGACCCAGTACTTC.